Below are 17 T cell receptor beta chains sequenced from a single sample in a study of blood T cells in healthy people across ages. Sample-barcoded 5' priming and a J-beta primer mix drove a second PCR of about 6 to 12 cycles. Each CDR3 protein gets one entry after TCRdb re-called the 5' RACE reads with MiXCR. The table includes fewer than 2,000,000 distinct CDR3 sequences, more than 35% detected once. The sequenced material came from blood. These receptors were obtained from a human donor in good health.

The genes are TRBV25-1 and TRBJ2-4; 7 positions match TRBD1. The J call may be wrong; the DNA end is better matched by TRBJ2-7. Germline CDR1 MGHDK, CDR2 SYGVNS. CDR3 size: 15 residues. The DNA of the CDR3 is TGTGCCAGCAGTGATACAGGGGTTCCTCCCTACGAGCAGTACTTC. Protein sequence: CASSDTGVPPYEQYF.

The chain recombines TRBV12-5 with TRBJ2-1; 7 nucleotides match TRBD2. Per germline, CDR1 LGHNT and CDR2 FRNRAP. The V segment lost 3 bases and the J segment 9 bases; nucleotides outside the gene matches: 20. This CDR3 spans 18 amino acids. For the CDR3, the DNA is TGTGCTAGTGGTTTTAGTTTTCACGAGCGGGGATATGATGGTGAGCAGTTCTTC. Its translation: CASGFSFHERGYDGEQFF. Combining the CDR3 with reference TRBV12-5 and TRBJ2-1 gives the whole variable domain DARVTQTPRHKVTEMGQEVTMRCQPILGHNTVFWYRQTMMQGLELLAYFRNRAPLDDSGMPKDRFSAEMPDATLATLKIQPSEPRDSAVYFCASGFSFHERGYDGEQFFGPGTRLTVL.

The V gene is TRBV7-8, the J gene TRBJ2-3; 7 bases align to TRBD1. This CDR3 has 17 residues. Germline CDR1 reads SGHVS; CDR2 reads FQNEAQ. Trimming cost V 5 bases and J 4 bases; bases outside gene matches: 15. CDR3 bases: TGTGCCAGCAGCCGCCGGGACAGCTCCTTCGGGCCAGATACGCAGTATTTT. Translating gives CASSRRDSSFGPDTQYF.

This rearrangement joins TRBV20-1 to TRBJ2-2, with unresolved D. Trimming removed 6 bases from V and 0 bases from J, with 17 bases in between. The CDR3 contains 16 residues. Germline V gene lookup returns CDR1 DFQATT and CDR2 SNEGSKA (reference sequence). The CDR3 protein is CSATPFGNANTGELFF. As DNA, the CDR3 is TGCAGTGCAACCCCTTTTGGAAACGCGAACACCGGGGAGCTGTTTTTT.

The chain uses TRBV5-1 and TRBJ2-5, with D possibly being TRBD1 (5 bases). The CDR3 loop spans 14 amino acids. Germline assignment: CDR1 SGHRS and CDR2 YFSETQ. The germline V and J ends were trimmed by 0 bases and 7 bases, with 13 bases remaining between them. The CDR3 spells CASSLEAGLGTQYF. In DNA form, the CDR3 reads TGCGCCAGCAGCTTGGAGGCAGGGCTAGGGACCCAGTACTTC.

The rearrangement joins TRBV18 to TRBJ2-3, with D possibly matching TRBD1 (5 bases). Per the germline V gene, CDR1 is KGHSH and CDR2 is LQKENI. CDR3 size: 16 residues. V was trimmed by 3 bases and J by 2 bases, leaving 15 bases between them. The DNA of the CDR3 is TGTGCCAGCTCACCCAAACAGGAAACGGTCACAGATACGCAGTATTTT. Translation gives CASSPKQETVTDTQYF.

This clonotype was counted between two and nine times. The chain joins TRBV5-5 to TRBJ2-4; D may correspond to TRBD1 or TRBD2 (5 bases each). The J call may be wrong; the DNA end is better matched by TRBJ2-7. This CDR3 is 14 amino acids long. Germline CDR1 SGHKS, CDR2 YYEKEE (reference sequence). The CDR3: CASSPGHRGVEQYF. For the CDR3, the DNA is TGTGCCAGCAGCCCCGGACACCGAGGGGTCGAGCAGTACTTC.

This clonotype was seen more than once but under ten times. V usage is TRBV13 and J usage is TRBJ1-5, with TRBD1 matching over 7 bases. CDR1 and CDR2 from the germline V gene are PRHDT and FYEKMQ (reference sequence). The V segment lost 4 bases and the J segment 7 bases; nucleotides outside the gene matches: 7. The CDR3 is 14 amino acids. CDR3 sequence (DNA): TGTGCCAGCAGCTCGAGGGGGCGCGGGCAGCCCCAGCATTTT. Residues: CASSSRGRGQPQHF.

This clonotype appeared a few times. The chain links TRBV12-3 or TRBV12-4 to TRBJ2-1, with a possible D match to TRBD1 (5 bases). V was pared by 7 bases and J by 5 bases, with 15 bases between. The CDR3 extends over 14 amino acids. CDR3 DNA: TGTGCCAGCACCCTGGGGCAGGGCCACAATGAGCAGTTCTTC. It specifies CASTLGQGHNEQFF.

The chain couples TRBV6-1 to TRBJ1-5; 7 positions agree with TRBD1. Germline loops: CDR1 MNHNS, CDR2 SASEGT. There are 17 residues in the CDR3. Losses at the gene ends were 6 bases for V and 4 bases for J; bases not matched to a gene: 15. The DNA of the CDR3 is TGTGCCAGCAGCCCCCAGGGGGTGGGTAGGTTGAATCAGCCCCAGCATTTT. Its translation is CASSPQGVGRLNQPQHF.

The chain employs TRBV15 and TRBJ2-7; 8 bases are a match to TRBD1. Germline CDR1 reads LNHNV; CDR2 reads YYDKDF (reference sequence). The CDR3 spans 15 residues. J was trimmed by 7 bases and V by 0 bases; bases with no gene match: 8. The CDR3 DNA follows: TGTGCCACCAGCAGAGATACAGGGGGGCGAGGGGAGCAGTACTTC. Its translation is CATSRDTGGRGEQYF.

This chain joins TRBV7-9 and TRBJ2-5, with D possibly being TRBD2 (6 bases). The germline V gene encodes CDR1 SEHNR and CDR2 FQNEAQ (reference sequence). The ends were cut back, 5 bases at V and 5 bases at J, with 18 bases in the middle. The CDR3 totals 15 residues. Here the CDR3 reads CASSLRRTGGETQYF. Written as DNA, the CDR3 is TGTGCCAGCAGCCTTCGACGAACAGGAGGGGAGACCCAGTACTTC.

The V gene is TRBV14, the J gene TRBJ2-3; 15 nucleotides align to TRBD2. Trimming removed 6 bases from V and 2 bases from J; junction bases left unmatched: 18. This CDR3 spans 21 amino acids. Germline V gene lookup returns CDR1 SGHDN and CDR2 FVKESK. The CDR3 nucleotides read TGTGCCAGCAGTCCGGAGTTGGGACTAGCGGGGGGCCACCCCGACACAGATACGCAGTATTTT. The encoded protein is CASSPELGLAGGHPDTDTQYF.

The J gene is TRBJ2-4, the V gene TRBV6-4, with TRBD2 matching 10 bases. The germline CDR1 and CDR2 sequences are MRHNA and SNTAGT. With V trimmed by 0 bases and J by 2 bases, 10 bases remained unmatched. The CDR3 is 19 amino acids. CDR3 in DNA: TGTGCCAGCAGTGACTCTGGGACTAGCGCCCCGTTCACCAAAAACATTCAGTACTTC. Protein: CASSDSGTSAPFTKNIQYF.

CDR3 sequence reads: CASTRTQQTNSPLHF. The CDR3 region has the DNA TGTGCCAGCACGAGGACTCAACAGACTAATTCACCCCTCCACTTT. The chain combines TRBV9 with TRBJ1-6, with D unresolved. The V gene lost 6 bases and the J gene lost 6 bases, with 16 bases spanning the gap. Germline CDR1 is SGDLS and CDR2 is YYNGEE. The CDR3 loop spans 15 amino acids.

The chain uses TRBV21-1 and TRBJ1-2; the listed D gene, TRBD1, was not tested against the DNA. TRBV21-1 is listed as a pseudogene. The CDR3 runs to 14 residues. This chain's CDR3 is CASSNSDREAGYTF. The CDR3 coding sequence is TGTGCCAGCAGCAATAGTGACAGGGAGGCTGGCTACACCTTC.

The J gene is TRBJ2-3, the V gene TRBV20-1, with D possibly matching TRBD1 (6 bases). Germline loops: CDR1 DFQATT, CDR2 SNEGSKA (reference sequence). This CDR3 spans 14 amino acids. The ends were cut back, 3 bases at V and 10 bases at J, with 20 bases in the middle. The CDR3 bases are TGCAGTGCTAGTTTGGGGGCGAAGGGGATGCCGCAGTATTTT. Its translation is CSASLGAKGMPQYF.